This TCR beta chain emerged from a study of graft-versus-host responses after intestinal transplantation. Study-level information: Isolated intestinal, liver-intestinal, or multivisceral transplants were what recipients had. Each recipient received anti-thymocyte globulin induction, then tacrolimus and steroids for three to four years. Study-level results: In recipient marrow, GvH clones were found, and some appeared first in ileum or blood. After transplant, early declines in HvG clones were associated with peak levels of circulating GvH clones.

Data came from immunoSEQ multiplex PCR; TCRdb stores just in-frame clones and leaves some out. The table records about 130,000 clones, 90% to 95% of them present only once. About this clone itself: Its antigen remains unidentified.

CDR1 and CDR2 (germline): SEHNR, FQNEAQ (reference sequence). V gave up 3 bases and J gave up 3 bases; unmatched junction bases: 6. The CDR3 extends over 15 amino acids. The rearrangement uses TRBV7-9 and TRBJ2-5; 8 bases line up with TRBD1. This receptor was taken from a human donor who received an intestinal transplant. The source material was unstimulated CD4+ T cells sorted from spleen or lymph node cells, sampled before intestinal transplant. The CDR3 DNA is TGTGCCAGCAGCTTGGGACAGGCCCGAAAAGAGACCCAGTACTTC. This gives the protein CASSLGQARKETQYF.